Below, 29 T cell receptor beta chains from the same sample are listed, as sequenced in a study of cytomegalovirus exposure and HLA in healthy donors. PCR amplification relied on 60 Vbeta primers (plus 13 Jbeta primers). Assay used: immunoSEQ multiplex PCR; TCRdb lists only in-frame clones, some missing. The data show over 90,000 clones, with roughly four fifths seen just once and around a tenth held by the top ten. The sequenced material came from PBMCs. The source is a male donor in good health and CMV-seropositive.

The chain employs TRBV15 and TRBJ2-7; a possible D gene is TRBD1 (5 bases). The CDR3 totals 15 residues. Per the germline V gene, CDR1 is LNHNV and CDR2 is YYDKDF (reference sequence). V was cut by 2 bases and J by 2 bases, with 13 bases left in between. The CDR3 DNA sequence: TGTGCCACCAGCAGATATAAAGACAGCGCCTACGAGCAGTACTTC. Translated, it gives CATSRYKDSAYEQYF.

This chain connects TRBV19 to TRBJ2-3; 13 bases map to TRBD2. J was trimmed by 5 bases and V by 7 bases; bases with no gene match: 6. The CDR3 runs to 15 residues. Per the germline V gene, CDR1 is LNHDA and CDR2 is SQIVND (reference sequence). The DNA for the CDR3 is TGTGCCAGTACAAGGACTAGCGGGAGCGAAGATACGCAGTATTTT. Encoded protein: CASTRTSGSEDTQYF.

V gene TRBV7-2 combines with J gene TRBJ2-7; TRBD2 agrees at 10 bases. Germline V lookup: CDR1 SGHTA, CDR2 FQGNSA. After removal of 5 bases from V and 0 bases from J, the junction contained 4 bases not matched to a gene. The CDR3 is 15 residues long. The DNA for the CDR3 is TGTGCCAGCAGCCCGGGACTAGCGAGCTCCTACGAGCAGTACTTC. The encoded protein is CASSPGLASSYEQYF.

The rearrangement uses TRBV5-1 and TRBJ2-7, with 12 bases matching TRBD2. V lost 7 bases and J lost 6; bases outside the gene matches: 14. Germline V gives CDR1 SGHRS, CDR2 YFSETQ. The CDR3 has 16 amino acids. CDR3 sequence reads: CASSERLAGAGGEQYF. CDR3 DNA sequence: TGCGCCAGCTCCGAGAGACTAGCGGGAGCTGGGGGCGAGCAGTACTTC.

This rearrangement joins TRBV15 to TRBJ1-5; no clear D. CDR1 is LNHNV, CDR2 YYDKDF, per germline (reference sequence). Trimming stripped 3 bases from V and 0 bases from J, with 9 bases between. The CDR3 has 15 residues. The CDR3 loop reads CATSSPGISNQPQHF. DNA of the CDR3: TGTGCCACCAGCAGCCCGGGAATTAGCAATCAGCCCCAGCATTTT.

The chain combines TRBV29-1 with TRBJ2-3; 12 nucleotides match TRBD2. The V gene's germline CDR1 is SQVTM and CDR2 ANQGSEA. The CDR3 is made up of 15 amino acids. Trimming cost V 1 base and J 5 bases; bases outside gene matches: 4. CDR3 in amino acids: CSVEVTSGSQDTQYF. The CDR3 nucleotides are TGCAGCGTTGAAGTGACTAGCGGGAGCCAAGATACGCAGTATTTT.

V gene TRBV19 combines with J gene TRBJ2-7; 7 bases fit TRBD1. The CDR3 is made up of 13 amino acids. Germline CDR1 LNHDA, CDR2 SQIVND (reference sequence). V lost 4 bases, J lost 2 bases, and 2 bases stayed unmatched. CDR3 residues: CASSRGQPYEQYF. The DNA of the CDR3 is TGTGCCAGTAGTAGGGGACAGCCCTACGAGCAGTACTTC.

V gene TRBV4-3 combines with J gene TRBJ2-1, with 13 positions matching TRBD2. This CDR3 has 14 amino acids. V trimming: 8 bases; J trimming: 6 bases; junction bases outside the gene matches: 4. CDR1 and CDR2 (germline): LGHNA, YSLEER. The DNA for the CDR3 is TGCGCCAGCCAAAGGACTAGCGGGAGCAATGAGCAGTTCTTC. This sequence encodes CASQRTSGSNEQFF.

The gene calls are TRBV9 and TRBJ2-3, with unresolved D. Trimming took 7 bases from V and 0 from J, leaving 6 bases between them. Per germline, CDR1 SGDLS and CDR2 YYNGEE. The CDR3 is 12 residues long. CDR3 amino acids: CASATSTDTQYF. In DNA, the CDR3 is TGTGCCAGCGCGACTAGCACAGATACGCAGTATTTT.

The J gene is TRBJ2-1, the V gene TRBV28; 8 nucleotides match TRBD2. This CDR3 has 16 amino acids. Trimming cost V 6 bases and J 8 bases; bases outside gene matches: 15. CDR1 MDHEN and CDR2 SYDVKM come from the germline V gene. The CDR3: CASSPRLGLAGHEQFF. The CDR3 nucleotides are TGTGCCAGCAGCCCCAGGTTAGGACTAGCCGGTCATGAGCAGTTCTTC. Full variable domain (missing parts from reference TRBV28 and TRBJ2-1): DVKVTQSSRYLVKRTGEKVFLECVQDMDHENMFWYRQDPGLGLRLIYFSYDVKMKEKGDIPEGYSVSREKKERFSLILESASTNQTSMYLCASSPRLGLAGHEQFFGPGTRLTVL.

V gene TRBV5-1 combines with J gene TRBJ1-2; 9 bases agree with TRBD1. The CDR3 is 14 amino acids. Germline CDR1 reads SGHRS; CDR2 reads YFSETQ. The V gene end was trimmed by 3 bases and the J gene end by 1 base; junction bases not matched to a gene: 1. The CDR3 DNA is TGCGCCAGCAGCTGGGGACAGGGTAACTATGGCTACACCTTC. It is translated as CASSWGQGNYGYTF.

CDR3 DNA: TGCAGCGTTGAAACTAGCGGGAGGGGGGAGCAGTACTTC. As protein: CSVETSGRGEQYF. The genes are TRBV29-1 and TRBJ2-7, with TRBD2 matching 13 bases. Germline loops: CDR1 SQVTM, CDR2 ANQGSEA. Trimming took 2 bases from V and 7 from J; bases not matched to a gene: 2. This CDR3 contains 13 residues.

This clone has more than one count but fewer than ten. The rearrangement joins TRBV2 to TRBJ2-7; 9 bases agree with TRBD2. Per germline, CDR1 SNHLY and CDR2 FYNNEI. This CDR3 is 14 amino acids long. V shed 3 bases and J 4 bases; nucleotides not matched to a gene: 4. The CDR3 here is CASSDQREEYEQYF. CDR3 DNA: TGTGCCAGCAGTGACCAGCGGGAGGAATACGAGCAGTACTTC. Together with reference TRBV2 and TRBJ2-7, the CDR3 gives the full variable domain: EPEVTQTPSHQVTQMGQEVILRCVPISNHLYFYWYRQILGQKVEFLVSFYNNEISEKSEIFDDQFSVERPDGSNFTLKIRSTKLEDSAMYFCASSDQREEYEQYFGPGTRLTVT.

This clone was seen more than once but under ten times. This sequence joins TRBV7-9 and TRBJ1-5; 10 nucleotides align to TRBD1. Unmatched junction bases numbered 4, after V lost 7 bases and J lost 4 bases. Germline V gene sequence: CDR1 SEHNR, CDR2 FQNEAQ (reference sequence). The CDR3 is made up of 14 amino acids. The CDR3 loop reads CASTPGQGNQPQHF. The CDR3 coding sequence is TGTGCCAGCACCCCGGGACAGGGGAATCAGCCCCAGCATTTT.

Regarding this clone: This CDR3 is also generated by other DNA sequences in the sample. This sequence joins TRBV18 and TRBJ2-5; 12 bases fit TRBD2. J was trimmed by 1 base and V by 8 bases; bases with no gene match: 2. Germline V CDR1 and CDR2: KGHSH, LQKENI. This CDR3 is 14 amino acids long. The CDR3, as DNA: TGTGCCAGCCGGACTAGCGGGACCCAAGAGACCCAGTACTTC. Amino acids: CASRTSGTQETQYF. The complete variable domain, with remaining parts taken from reference TRBV18 and TRBJ2-5, reads NAGVMQNPRHLVRRRGQEARLRCSPMKGHSHVYWYRQLPEEGLKFMVYLQKENIIDESGMPKERFSAEFPKEGPSILRIQQVVRGDSAAYFCASRTSGTQETQYFGPGTRLLVL.

V usage is TRBV5-6 and J usage is TRBJ2-7; D might be TRBD1 (7 bases). Per the germline V gene, CDR1 is SGHDT and CDR2 is YYEEEE. The CDR3 runs to 14 residues. The germline V and J ends were trimmed by 3 bases and 2 bases, with 12 bases remaining between them. The DNA for the CDR3 is TGTGCCAGCAGCTCAGGGGGGATCACCTACGAGCAGTACTTC. Protein product: CASSSGGITYEQYF.

CDR3 in amino acids: CASSPTVNTEAFF. Written as DNA, the CDR3 is TGTGCCAGCTCACCGACAGTGAACACTGAAGCTTTCTTT. V gene TRBV18 combines with J gene TRBJ1-1; maybe TRBD1 (5 bases). The CDR3 extends over 13 amino acids. CDR1 is KGHSH and CDR2 is LQKENI in the germline V gene. Trimming took 3 bases from V and 0 from J, leaving 5 bases between them.

V usage is TRBV5-1 and J usage is TRBJ2-6; 7 bases agree with TRBD1. This CDR3 comprises 17 residues. V lost 0 bases and J lost 1; bases outside the gene matches: 4. Germline V lookup: CDR1 SGHRS, CDR2 YFSETQ. The CDR3 region has the DNA TGCGCCAGCAGCTTGGCAGGGGGAAAGTCTGGGGCCAACGTCCTGACTTTC. It yields the protein CASSLAGGKSGANVLTF.

Only a few counts were recorded for this clone. The gene calls are TRBV27 and TRBJ2-3; 11 nucleotides align to TRBD2. V shed 1 base, J shed 3 bases, and the junction held 9 bases outside the gene matches. The CDR3 runs 18 residues. In germline, CDR1 is MNHEY, CDR2 SMNVEV (reference sequence). Here the CDR3 DNA reads TGTGCCAGCAGTTTATACGTTGGAACTAGCGGGGGAACAGATACGCAGTATTTT. Protein product: CASSLYVGTSGGTDTQYF.

This chain joins TRBV18 and TRBJ2-1; the D is unclear. The CDR3 has 15 amino acids. Trimming removed 0 bases at V and 0 bases at J, with 6 bases between. Germline V gene sequence: CDR1 KGHSH, CDR2 LQKENI. CDR3 DNA sequence: TGTGCCAGCTCACCACCCTCTAGCTCCTACAATGAGCAGTTCTTC. Amino acid sequence: CASSPPSSSYNEQFF.

This chain links TRBV7-2 with TRBJ2-2; possibly TRBD1 for D (6 bases). This CDR3 region has 15 residues. Trimming took off 0 bases at V and 7 bases at J, with 12 bases between the two ends. Germline V lookup: CDR1 SGHTA, CDR2 FQGNSA. CDR3 DNA sequence: TGTGCCAGCAGCTTAGCGGCAGGGGCGGTCGGGGAGCTGTTTTTT. Amino acid sequence: CASSLAAGAVGELFF.

The V and J genes are TRBV19 and TRBJ1-2; D unclear. The V gene lost 1 base and the J gene lost 5 bases, with 14 bases spanning the gap. CDR1 is LNHDA, CDR2 SQIVND, per germline (reference sequence). CDR3 length equals 15 residues. The CDR3 spells CASSIAPGGHYGYTF. The CDR3 nucleotides are TGTGCCAGTAGTATAGCCCCTGGCGGGCATTATGGCTACACCTTC.

This clone showed up just a few times. The chain has TRBV5-1 and TRBJ1-2, with 10 bases lining up with TRBD1. V lost 3 bases, J lost 4 bases, and 3 bases stayed unmatched. The CDR3 is 14 amino acids. Germline V gives CDR1 SGHRS, CDR2 YFSETQ. DNA of the CDR3: TGCGCCAGCAGCTCGACAGGGGGCTCCTATGGCTACACCTTC. Its translation: CASSSTGGSYGYTF.

Remarks on this clone: One end of the junction varies from germline; a read error may be responsible. V and J are TRBV11-1 and TRBJ2-5, with a weak D call TRBD2 (6 bases). The length of the CDR3 is 16 residues. Germline values: CDR1 SGHAT, CDR2 FQDESV (reference sequence). In DNA, the CDR3 is TGTGCCAGCAGCTTAGGAAGCGGGCTAGACCAAGAGATCCAGTACTTC. This gives the protein CASSLGSGLDQEIQYF.

The J gene is TRBJ1-2, the V gene TRBV6-5; D is undetermined. Germline V gives CDR1 MNHEY, CDR2 SVGAGI. The V end lost 5 bases, the J end lost 8 bases, and 12 bases lay between the germline ends. This CDR3 region has 12 residues. The CDR3 DNA reads as TGTGCCAGCAGTCAATACGGGGAGGGCTACACCTTC. Its translation is CASSQYGEGYTF.

This clone has only a few counts. The chain uses TRBV29-1 and TRBJ2-7, with TRBD1 identical over 12 bases. Germline loops: CDR1 SQVTM, CDR2 ANQGSEA. The CDR3 runs 13 residues. The junction had 5 bases not matched to a gene; V was cut back by 7 bases and J by 4 bases. CDR3 amino acids: CSAAGQGAYEQYF. The CDR3 DNA is TGCAGCGCCGCGGGACAGGGGGCTTACGAGCAGTACTTC.

There are a few counts of this clone. The chain carries TRBV19 and TRBJ2-5; tentatively, D is TRBD2 (7 bases). V was pared by 9 bases and J by 1 base, with 12 bases between. CDR1 LNHDA and CDR2 SQIVND come from the germline V gene (reference sequence). The CDR3 consists of 13 residues. The CDR3 bases are TGTGCCAGCGGGGGGCAGGGCCAAGAGACCCAGTACTTC. This sequence encodes CASGGQGQETQYF.

The V and J genes are TRBV28 and TRBJ2-2; possibly TRBD1 for D (6 bases). The V end lost 2 bases, the J end lost 6 bases, and 13 bases lay between the germline ends. Germline V gene data show CDR1 as MDHEN and CDR2 as SYDVKM. The CDR3 spans 15 residues. This CDR3 is CASSLPGAGAGELFF. As DNA, the CDR3 is TGTGCCAGCAGTTTACCCGGGGCAGGGGCCGGGGAGCTGTTTTTT.

The gene calls are TRBV30 and TRBJ1-3; no firm D call. Germline V CDR1 and CDR2: GTSNPN, SVGIG (reference sequence). V was trimmed by 4 bases and J by 10 bases, leaving 14 bases between them. This CDR3 region has 12 residues. Written as DNA, the CDR3 is TGTGCCTGGAATTTTGAGGGCGGTACCATATATTTT. Encoded protein: CAWNFEGGTIYF.